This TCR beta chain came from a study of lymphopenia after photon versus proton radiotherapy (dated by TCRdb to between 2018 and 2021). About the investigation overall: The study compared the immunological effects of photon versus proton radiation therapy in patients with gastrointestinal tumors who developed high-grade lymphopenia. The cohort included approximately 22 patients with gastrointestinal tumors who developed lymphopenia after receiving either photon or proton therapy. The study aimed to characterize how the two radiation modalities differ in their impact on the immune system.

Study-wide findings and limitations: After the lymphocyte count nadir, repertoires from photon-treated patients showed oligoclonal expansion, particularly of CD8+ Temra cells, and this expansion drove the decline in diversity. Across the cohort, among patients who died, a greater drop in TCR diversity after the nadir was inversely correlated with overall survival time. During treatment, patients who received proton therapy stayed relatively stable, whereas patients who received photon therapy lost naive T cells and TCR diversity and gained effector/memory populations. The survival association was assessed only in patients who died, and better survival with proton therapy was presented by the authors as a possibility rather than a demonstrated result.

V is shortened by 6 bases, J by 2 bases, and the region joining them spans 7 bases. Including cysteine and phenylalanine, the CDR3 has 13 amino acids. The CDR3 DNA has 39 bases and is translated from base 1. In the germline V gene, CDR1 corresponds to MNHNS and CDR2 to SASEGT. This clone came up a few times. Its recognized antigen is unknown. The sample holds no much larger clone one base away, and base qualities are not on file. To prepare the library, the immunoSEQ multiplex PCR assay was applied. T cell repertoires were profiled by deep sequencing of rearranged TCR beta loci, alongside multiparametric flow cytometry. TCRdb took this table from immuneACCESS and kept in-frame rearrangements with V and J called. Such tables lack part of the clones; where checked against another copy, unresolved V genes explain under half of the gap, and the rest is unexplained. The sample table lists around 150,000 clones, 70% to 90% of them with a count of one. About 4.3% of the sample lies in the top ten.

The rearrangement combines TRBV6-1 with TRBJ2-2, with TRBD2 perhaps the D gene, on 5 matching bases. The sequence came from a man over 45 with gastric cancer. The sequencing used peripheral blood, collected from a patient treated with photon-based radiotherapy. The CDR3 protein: CASRGRNTGELFF. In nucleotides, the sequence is TGTGCCAGCAGGGGGAGAAACACCGGGGAGCTGTTTTTT.